This T cell receptor (beta chain) is from a study of tumor-infiltrating lymphocytes in primary liver carcinoma. Whole-study context: In every tissue type, samples returned a similar yield of roughly 3.5 to 8 million productive TCRbeta reads.

Using a constant-region primer together with ProtoScript II reverse transcriptase, TCR beta cDNA was made from 500 ng of total RNA. Slightly modified ARM-PCR served as the procedure for the TCR beta libraries. These libraries came from three rounds of nested multiplex PCR. Researchers ran the first two PCR rounds for roughly 11 cycles each with TRBV1-TRBV30 forward primers and a C-beta reverse primer. TCRdb passed the multiplex PCR reads through MiXCR, listing each CDR3 protein once. The table records more than 150,000 distinct CDR3 sequences, 50% to 75% of them present only once. The CDR3 is 13 amino acids. The germline V gene encodes CDR1 MNHEY and CDR2 SVGAGI. Germline DNA was also extracted, with blood RNA taken from unsorted whole blood. About this clonotype itself: One junction end does not reproduce the germline sequence, and a read error may be involved.

The sequence was obtained from a man aged 40-49 years with primary liver carcinoma and hepatitis B virus infection. V gene TRBV6-5 combines with J gene TRBJ2-3, with D unresolved. The sample taken for sequencing was peripheral blood. CDR3 loop: CACSYRSTDTQYF. CDR3 DNA sequence: TGTGCCTGCAGTTACCGGAGCACAGATACGCAGTATTTT.